What follows are 9 T cell receptor beta chains derived from one specimen sequenced in a study of post-analysis software for immune sequencing data (dated by TCRdb to the mid-2010s). The library came from PCR. Sequencer: Illumina HiSeq 2500. To reduce PCR and sequencing biases, unique molecular identifiers were built into the TCR beta cDNA libraries. In TCRdb, the public reads were trimmed at Q25 with fastp and aligned with MiXCR, with productive beta chains retained. Identical CDR3 protein sequences are pooled into one entry, listed with their most common genes and DNA. The sample records around 400,000 distinct CDR3 sequences, about a third of which are singletons. The ten biggest clones cover around 15% of the sample. No cognate antigen is known for these TCRs. Points the paper makes about the study in general: About 5 TRBV segments, including TRBV5-6, TRBV5-1 and TRBV20-1, were significantly more frequent in patients than controls.

The sample was blood. These TCRs come from a girl aged 10-17 years with multiple sclerosis.

V usage is TRBV6-5 and J usage is TRBJ1-1; D perhaps matches TRBD1 (5 bases). There are 16 residues in the CDR3. Trimming removed 0 bases from V and 3 bases from J, with 14 bases in between. Germline CDR1 reads MNHEY; CDR2 reads SVGAGI. The CDR3 DNA sequence: TGTGCCAGCAGTTACTCAGGGGCGAGTATGGACACTGAAGCTTTCTTT. It codes for CASSYSGASMDTEAFF.

This clonotype was counted a few times. This chain uses TRBV29-1 with TRBJ1-2; no firm D call. Trimming pared 2 bases from V and 1 base from J, leaving 5 bases between. Germline CDR1 and CDR2: SQVTM and ANQGSEA. The CDR3 loop spans 12 amino acids. The CDR3 sequence is CSVENNNYGYTF. CDR3 DNA: TGCAGCGTTGAAAACAATAACTATGGCTACACCTTC.

This clonotype came up a few times. The chain recombines TRBV7-6 with TRBJ2-3; 9 nucleotides line up with TRBD2. This CDR3 contains 18 residues. Germline V gives CDR1 SGHVS, CDR2 FNYEAQ. Trimming took 0 bases from V and 1 from J; bases not matched to a gene: 8. Here the CDR3 DNA reads TGTGCCAGCAGCTTAGCGTATCAGCGGGGGGCCCGCACAGATACGCAGTATTTT. Amino acids: CASSLAYQRGARTDTQYF.

The chain joins TRBV6-5 to TRBJ1-5; no clear D gene. The CDR3 has 16 amino acids. The ends were cut back, 5 bases at V and 5 bases at J, with 19 bases in the middle. CDR1 and CDR2 (germline): MNHEY, SVGAGI. CDR3 amino acids: CASSPYGWAPDQPQHF. DNA of the CDR3: TGTGCCAGCAGTCCCTATGGATGGGCGCCCGATCAGCCCCAGCATTTT.

V usage is TRBV29-1 and J usage is TRBJ2-1, with TRBD1 matching 7 bases. The CDR3 runs to 14 residues. V shed 0 bases, J shed 6 bases, and the junction held 5 bases outside the gene matches. Per germline, CDR1 SQVTM and CDR2 ANQGSEA. The CDR3 reads CSVEDPPGGNEQFF. DNA of the CDR3: TGCAGCGTTGAAGATCCCCCAGGGGGCAATGAGCAGTTCTTC.

The CDR3 spells CASSPGRGANSLNTEAFF. As DNA, the CDR3 is TGTGCCAGCAGTCCTGGGAGGGGGGCAAATTCCCTAAACACTGAAGCTTTCTTT. The rearrangement joins TRBV12-3 or TRBV12-4 to TRBJ1-1; TRBD1 might be the D (6 bases). This CDR3 comprises 18 residues. V lost 5 bases and J 2 bases, leaving 24 bases between the germline ends.

The chain has TRBV9 and TRBJ1-5; TRBD1 matches at 9 bases. The CDR3 contains 14 residues. Germline CDR1 and CDR2: SGDLS and YYNGEE. Trimming removed 9 bases from V and 3 bases from J; junction bases left unmatched: 7. The CDR3 DNA follows: TGTGCCATCCGCCGGGACAGGGACAATCAGCCCCAGCATTTT. This codes for CAIRRDRDNQPQHF.

CDR3 protein: CASSFGGGGQEQYF. The DNA of the CDR3 is TGTGCCAGCAGCTTCGGTGGAGGGGGGCAAGAGCAGTACTTC. The chain has TRBV7-8 and TRBJ2-4, with D possibly being TRBD1 or TRBD2 (6 bases each). The CDR3 consists of 14 residues. Trimming removed 3 bases at V and 13 bases at J, with 19 bases between. The germline V gene encodes CDR1 SGHVS and CDR2 FQNEAQ.

J is TRBJ1-5 and V is TRBV6-6; the D is unclear. Germline V gene data show CDR1 as MNHNY and CDR2 as SVGAGI (reference sequence). The CDR3 spans 14 residues. Trimming took off 6 bases at V and 2 bases at J, with 11 bases between the two ends. CDR3 in amino acids: CASRDLGRNQPQHF. In DNA, the CDR3 is TGTGCCAGCAGGGACTTGGGCCGCAATCAGCCCCAGCATTTT.